Each of the 19 T cell receptor beta chains below was sequenced from the same sample in a study of T-cell reconstitution after alpha-beta-depleted transplantation in children. The TCRbeta library was prepared with unique molecular identifiers. MiXCR, applied by TCRdb to the PCR reads, yields one record per CDR3 protein. In the table there are approximately 270,000 distinct CDR3 sequences, 9.9% of which are singletons. The material was PBMCs from the stem cell graft donor, obtained from the stem cell graft. The receptors were gathered from a human donor who donated a stem cell graft to a child with SCID.

This clonotype occurred many times. The J gene is TRBJ2-3, the V gene TRBV29-1; possibly TRBD1 or TRBD2 for D (5 bases each). The germline V and J ends were trimmed by 7 bases and 1 base, with 15 bases remaining between them. This CDR3 region has 14 residues. From germline, CDR1 is SQVTM and CDR2 ANQGSEA. The CDR3 reads CSGITGTGTDTQYF. The CDR3 DNA reads TGCAGCGGTATTACCGGGACCGGCACAGATACGCAGTATTTT.

This clonotype has ten or more counts. The rearrangement uses TRBV20-1 and TRBJ2-2; TRBD1 aligns across 8 bases. The CDR3 loop spans 14 amino acids. Germline CDR1 and CDR2: DFQATT and SNEGSKA (reference sequence). With 6 bases clipped from V and 0 bases from J, the junction kept 3 bases outside the gene matches. The CDR3: CSARDRTNTGELFF. DNA for the CDR3: TGCAGTGCGCGGGACAGGACGAACACCGGGGAGCTGTTTTTT.

This clonotype was detected ten times or more. The CDR3 region has the DNA TGTGCCAGCAGGCCCCCGGGGGCGAACACCGGGGAGCTGTTTTTT. This encodes CASRPPGANTGELFF. The rearrangement joins TRBV12-3 or TRBV12-4 to TRBJ2-2; possibly TRBD2 for D (6 bases). The V end lost 6 bases, the J end lost 0 bases, and 11 bases lay between the germline ends. This CDR3 is built from 15 residues.

This clonotype was counted between two and nine times. The chain's CDR3 is CSGVDRDTEAFF. The CDR3 nucleotides read TGCAGTGGTGTAGACCGCGACACTGAAGCTTTCTTT. This chain connects TRBV20-1 to TRBJ1-1; D unresolved. This CDR3 region has 12 residues. CDR1 is DFQATT, CDR2 SNEGSKA, per germline (reference sequence). V gave up 7 bases and J gave up 3 bases, with 12 bases separating them.

In regard to this clonotype: This may arise from a read error, as a much more abundant clone is one base away. This sequence joins TRBV2 and TRBJ2-5; 7 bases line up with TRBD2. CDR3 length: 12 residues. V dropped 9 bases and J dropped 1; count of bases not matched to a gene: 2. Germline V CDR1 and CDR2: SNHLY, FYNNEI. The CDR3 here is CARRTSQETQYF. The CDR3 DNA sequence: TGTGCCAGGAGGACTAGCCAAGAGACCCAGTACTTC.

A few counts support this clonotype. This chain connects TRBV2 to TRBJ1-6; TRBD1 matches at 7 bases. Germline V CDR1 and CDR2: SNHLY, FYNNEI. After removal of 7 bases from V and 5 bases from J, the junction contained 5 bases not matched to a gene. The CDR3 loop spans 14 amino acids. The CDR3 nucleotides read TGTGCCAGCACGGTCGGGACAGATAATTCACCCCTCCACTTT. Protein sequence: CASTVGTDNSPLHF.

DNA of the CDR3: TGCAGTGCTCCCGGGCCTCCGGGTCAGCCCCAGCATTTT. Protein: CSAPGPPGQPQHF. V is TRBV20-1 and J is TRBJ1-5; the D is unclear. Germline CDR1 DFQATT, CDR2 SNEGSKA (reference sequence). Trimming took 5 bases from V and 6 from J, leaving 14 bases between them. CDR3 length: 13 residues.

This clonotype has a handful of counts. The chain recombines TRBV6-5 with TRBJ2-3; 11 bases are shared with TRBD2. V lost 10 bases and J lost 5; bases outside the gene matches: 2. This CDR3 contains 12 residues. Germline V gives CDR1 MNHEY, CDR2 SVGAGI. Written as DNA, the CDR3 is TGTGCCATCGGGACTAGCGGAGATACGCAGTATTTT. Protein product: CAIGTSGDTQYF.

V gene TRBV29-1 combines with J gene TRBJ2-3, with D possibly being TRBD1 (6 bases). Germline V lookup: CDR1 SQVTM, CDR2 ANQGSEA. Trimming removed 1 base at V and 0 bases at J, with 11 bases between. The CDR3 totals 15 residues. The CDR3 DNA is TGCAGCGTTGAAGCCCGACAGGAGAGCACAGATACGCAGTATTTT. This codes for CSVEARQESTDTQYF.

The chain couples TRBV5-1 to TRBJ2-1; tentative D call: TRBD1 (5 bases). CDR1 and CDR2 (germline): SGHRS, YFSETQ. Trimming stripped 0 bases from V and 8 bases from J, with 21 bases between. There are 17 residues in the CDR3. The CDR3 DNA reads TGCGCCAGCAGCTTGGATGGGGCTTTGACCTCCCCAGATGAGCAGTTCTTC. Encoded protein: CASSLDGALTSPDEQFF.

The gene calls are TRBV5-1 and TRBJ2-1; tentatively, D is TRBD1 (5 bases). CDR3 length equals 15 residues. V lost 7 bases and J lost 0, with 14 bases in between. Germline V CDR1 and CDR2: SGHRS, YFSETQ. Here the CDR3 reads CASGVGHSSYNEQFF. CDR3 DNA sequence: TGCGCCAGCGGGGTTGGACACAGCTCCTACAATGAGCAGTTCTTC. Full variable domain (missing parts from reference TRBV5-1 and TRBJ2-1): KAGVTQTPRYLIKTRGQQVTLSCSPISGHRSVSWYQQTPGQGLQFLFEYFSETQRNKGNFPGRFSGRQFSNSRSEMNVSTLELGDSALYLCASGVGHSSYNEQFFGPGTRLTVL.

This clonotype was recorded a few times. V gene TRBV12-3 or TRBV12-4 combines with J gene TRBJ1-4; no clear D. The CDR3 is made up of 14 amino acids. Trimming removed 5 bases at V and 5 bases at J, with 12 bases between. CDR3 nucleotide sequence: TGTGCCAGCAGTCAAACAGACAACAATGAAAAACTGTTTTTT. It codes for CASSQTDNNEKLFF.

This clonotype was counted a few times. The chain is built from TRBV6-1 and TRBJ1-2, with 7 bases aligning to TRBD1. This CDR3 spans 14 amino acids. The J segment lost 4 bases and the V segment lost 6 bases, leaving 8 bases of the junction unmatched. The germline gives CDR1 MNHNS, CDR2 SASEGT. The CDR3 region is CASRPGTESYGYTF. CDR3 bases: TGTGCCAGCAGGCCAGGGACAGAGAGCTATGGCTACACCTTC.

The chain joins TRBV12-3 or TRBV12-4 to TRBJ2-5; no reliable D call. This CDR3 has 11 residues. V was cut by 7 bases and J by 2 bases, with 5 bases left in between. The CDR3 nucleotides read TGTGCCAGCATGGAGCAAGAGACCCAGTACTTC. Translation gives CASMEQETQYF.

The gene calls are TRBV20-1 and TRBJ1-6; tentative D call: TRBD1 (5 bases). In germline, CDR1 is DFQATT, CDR2 SNEGSKA (reference sequence). The V end was cut by 5 bases, the J end by 1 base, with 12 bases between. The CDR3 loop spans 15 amino acids. The CDR3 bases are TGCAGTGCTCTCTCCAGGGAATCCTATAATTCACCCCTCCACTTT. Its protein is CSALSRESYNSPLHF.

This clonotype was seen ten or more times. The chain employs TRBV2 and TRBJ2-3; D unclear. Germline V gene data show CDR1 as SNHLY and CDR2 as FYNNEI. The V and J ends lost 0 bases and 2 bases respectively, with 15 bases between them. The CDR3 is made up of 17 amino acids. The CDR3 loop is CASSEASTADLTDTQYF. The CDR3 DNA reads TGTGCCAGCAGTGAAGCGTCGACGGCGGATCTCACAGATACGCAGTATTTT.

This chain connects TRBV13 to TRBJ1-2; 9 positions agree with TRBD1. CDR1 and CDR2 from the germline V gene are PRHDT and FYEKMQ (reference sequence). Germline trimming cut 3 bases from V and 7 bases from J; bases unmatched to any gene: 9. The CDR3 consists of 15 residues. CDR3 bases: TGTGCCAGCAGCTTGACAGGGGGAAGTTTACGTGGCTACACCTTC. Translated, it gives CASSLTGGSLRGYTF.

The sample holds many counts of this clonotype. The chain is built from TRBV5-1 and TRBJ2-1; TRBD2 matches at 8 bases. The V segment lost 4 bases and the J segment 4 bases; nucleotides outside the gene matches: 7. Germline V gene data show CDR1 as SGHRS and CDR2 as YFSETQ. The CDR3 spans 15 residues. DNA of the CDR3: TGCGCCAGCAGCAGAGGACTAGCCTATTACAATGAGCAGTTCTTC. This codes for CASSRGLAYYNEQFF.

The sample holds many counts of this clonotype. CDR3 amino acids: CASSQLAYQETQYF. CDR3 sequence (DNA): TGTGCCAGCAGTCAACTAGCGTACCAAGAGACCCAGTACTTC. J is TRBJ2-5 and V is TRBV12-3 or TRBV12-4; 7 positions agree with TRBD2. CDR3 length equals 14 residues. Losses at the gene ends were 5 bases for V and 0 bases for J; bases not matched to a gene: 3.